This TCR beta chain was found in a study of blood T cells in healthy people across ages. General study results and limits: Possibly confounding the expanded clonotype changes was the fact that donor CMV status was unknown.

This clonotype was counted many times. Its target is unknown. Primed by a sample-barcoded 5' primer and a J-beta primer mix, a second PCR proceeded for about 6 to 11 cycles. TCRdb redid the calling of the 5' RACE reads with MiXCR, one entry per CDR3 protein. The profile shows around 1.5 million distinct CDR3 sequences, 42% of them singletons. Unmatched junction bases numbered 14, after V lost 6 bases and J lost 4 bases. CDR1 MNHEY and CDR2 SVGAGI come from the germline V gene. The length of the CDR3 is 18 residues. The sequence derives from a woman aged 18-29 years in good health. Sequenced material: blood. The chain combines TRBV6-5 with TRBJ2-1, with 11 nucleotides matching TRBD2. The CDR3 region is CASSTELLGLAGYNEQFF. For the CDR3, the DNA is TGTGCCAGCAGCACTGAACTACTTGGACTAGCGGGTTACAATGAGCAGTTCTTC.